Described below is a single TCR beta chain sequence and its context. The RNA input was roughly 0.45 to 1 ug, and it was reverse transcribed with random hexamers. Amplification of TCR beta CDR3 used immunoSEQ multiplex PCR across 54 Vbeta and 13 Jbeta. One entry per CDR3 protein results from TCRdb running MiXCR on the immunoSEQ multiplex PCR reads. The top ten clones hold around 0.5% of a sample with approximately 140,000 distinct CDR3 sequences, over 75% of them seen once. This specimen belongs to a study of CD8 T cells in Susac syndrome. The sequencing sample was made of CD8+ T cells from PBMCs. This receptor was identified in a human donor with multiple sclerosis.

The CDR3 reads CASSRQAPDTQYF. The CDR3 DNA reads as TGTGCCAGCAGCCGACAGGCCCCAGATACGCAGTATTTT. The chain is built from TRBV7-9 and TRBJ2-3, with a tentative D call TRBD1 (6 bases). The CDR3 is made up of 13 amino acids. The germline V and J ends were trimmed by 5 bases and 4 bases, with 10 bases remaining between them. Germline CDR1 SEHNR, CDR2 FQNEAQ (reference sequence).